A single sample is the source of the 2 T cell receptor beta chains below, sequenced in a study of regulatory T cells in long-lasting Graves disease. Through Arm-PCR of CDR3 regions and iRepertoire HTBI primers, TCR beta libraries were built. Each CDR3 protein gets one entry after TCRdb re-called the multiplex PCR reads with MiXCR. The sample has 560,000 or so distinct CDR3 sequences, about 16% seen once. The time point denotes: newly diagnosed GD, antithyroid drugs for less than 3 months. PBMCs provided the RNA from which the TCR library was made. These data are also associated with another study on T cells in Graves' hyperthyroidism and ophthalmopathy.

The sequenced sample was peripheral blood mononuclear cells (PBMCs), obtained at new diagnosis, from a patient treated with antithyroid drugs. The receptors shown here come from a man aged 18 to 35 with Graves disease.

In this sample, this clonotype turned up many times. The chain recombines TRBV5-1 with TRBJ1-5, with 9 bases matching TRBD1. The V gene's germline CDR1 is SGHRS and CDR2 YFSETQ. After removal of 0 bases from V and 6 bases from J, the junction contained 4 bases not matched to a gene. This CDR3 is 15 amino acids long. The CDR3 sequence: CASSLDGTGSQPQHF. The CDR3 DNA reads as TGCGCCAGCAGCTTGGACGGGACAGGGAGTCAGCCCCAGCATTTT.

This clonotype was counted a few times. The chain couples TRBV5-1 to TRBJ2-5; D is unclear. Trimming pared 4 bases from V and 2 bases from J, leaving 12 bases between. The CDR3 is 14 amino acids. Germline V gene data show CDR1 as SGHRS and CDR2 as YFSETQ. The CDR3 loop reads CASSTGWDQETQYF. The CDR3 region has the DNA TGCGCCAGCAGCACCGGATGGGATCAAGAGACCCAGTACTTC.